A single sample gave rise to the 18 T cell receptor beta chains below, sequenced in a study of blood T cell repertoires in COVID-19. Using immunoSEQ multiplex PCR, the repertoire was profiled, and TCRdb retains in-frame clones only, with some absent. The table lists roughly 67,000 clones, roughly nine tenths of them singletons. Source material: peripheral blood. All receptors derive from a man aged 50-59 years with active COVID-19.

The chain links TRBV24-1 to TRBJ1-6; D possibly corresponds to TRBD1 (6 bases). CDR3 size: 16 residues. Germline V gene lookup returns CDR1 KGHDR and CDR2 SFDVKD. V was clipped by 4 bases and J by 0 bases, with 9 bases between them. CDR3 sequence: CATSDPGVSYNSPLHF. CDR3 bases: TGTGCCACCAGTGACCCAGGGGTCTCCTATAATTCACCCCTCCACTTT.

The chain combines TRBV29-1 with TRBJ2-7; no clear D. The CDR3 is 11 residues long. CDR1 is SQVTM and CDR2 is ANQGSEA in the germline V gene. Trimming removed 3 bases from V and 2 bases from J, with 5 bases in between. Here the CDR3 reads CSVEATYEQYF. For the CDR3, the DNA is TGCAGCGTTGAGGCCACCTACGAGCAGTACTTC.

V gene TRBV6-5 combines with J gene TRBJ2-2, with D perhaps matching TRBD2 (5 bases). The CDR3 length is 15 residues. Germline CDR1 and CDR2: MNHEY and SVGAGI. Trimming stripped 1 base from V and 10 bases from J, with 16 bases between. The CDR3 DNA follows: TGTGCCAGCAGTTACTGGGCAGGCACCGGGATGGAGCTGTTTTTT. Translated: CASSYWAGTGMELFF.

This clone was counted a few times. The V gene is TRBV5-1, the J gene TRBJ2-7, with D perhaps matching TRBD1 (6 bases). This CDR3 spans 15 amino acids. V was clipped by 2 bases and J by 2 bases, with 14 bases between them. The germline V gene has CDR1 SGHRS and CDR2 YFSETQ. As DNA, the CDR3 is TGCGCCAGCAGCTTCAGGGGCTCCACCCCCTACGAGCAGTACTTC. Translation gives CASSFRGSTPYEQYF.

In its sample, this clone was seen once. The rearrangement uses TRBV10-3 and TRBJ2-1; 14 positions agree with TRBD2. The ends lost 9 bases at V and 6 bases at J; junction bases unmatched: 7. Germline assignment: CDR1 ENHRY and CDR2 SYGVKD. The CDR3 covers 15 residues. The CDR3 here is CAIGTSGSNSNEQFF. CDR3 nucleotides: TGTGCCATAGGGACTAGCGGGAGTAATAGCAATGAGCAGTTCTTC.

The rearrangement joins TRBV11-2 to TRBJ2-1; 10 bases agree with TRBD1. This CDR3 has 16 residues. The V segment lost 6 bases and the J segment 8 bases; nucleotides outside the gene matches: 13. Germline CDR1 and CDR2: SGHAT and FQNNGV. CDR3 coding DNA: TGTGCCAGCAGGAAAACCGGGACAGGGGCCGCCCATGAGCAGTTCTTC. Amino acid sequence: CASRKTGTGAAHEQFF.

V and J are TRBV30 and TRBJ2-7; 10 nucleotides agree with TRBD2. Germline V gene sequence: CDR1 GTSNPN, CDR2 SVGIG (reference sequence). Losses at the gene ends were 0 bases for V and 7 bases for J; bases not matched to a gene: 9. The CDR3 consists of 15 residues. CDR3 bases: TGTGCCTGGAGTGTAGCTAGCGGGAGCCTAAGGGAGCAGTACTTC. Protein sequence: CAWSVASGSLREQYF. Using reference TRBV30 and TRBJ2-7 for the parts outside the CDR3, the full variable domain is SQTIHQWPATLVQPVGSPLSLECTVEGTSNPNLYWYRQAAGRGLQLLFYSVGIGQISSEVPQNLSASRPQDRQFILSSKKLLLSDSGFYLCAWSVASGSLREQYFGPGTRLTVT.

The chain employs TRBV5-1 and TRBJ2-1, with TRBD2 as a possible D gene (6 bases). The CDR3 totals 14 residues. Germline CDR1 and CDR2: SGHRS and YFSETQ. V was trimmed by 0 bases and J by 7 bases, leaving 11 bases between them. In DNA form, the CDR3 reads TGCGCCAGCAGCTTGGTCGTGGGGAGGAATGAGCAGTTCTTC. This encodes CASSLVVGRNEQFF.

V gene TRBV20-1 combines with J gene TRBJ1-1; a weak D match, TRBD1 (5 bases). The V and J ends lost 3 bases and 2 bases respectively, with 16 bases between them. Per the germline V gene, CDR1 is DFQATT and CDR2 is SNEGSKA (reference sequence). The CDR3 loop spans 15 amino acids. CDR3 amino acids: CSASPLGRGNTEAFF. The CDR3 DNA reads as TGCAGTGCTAGTCCCTTAGGAAGGGGAAACACTGAAGCTTTCTTT.

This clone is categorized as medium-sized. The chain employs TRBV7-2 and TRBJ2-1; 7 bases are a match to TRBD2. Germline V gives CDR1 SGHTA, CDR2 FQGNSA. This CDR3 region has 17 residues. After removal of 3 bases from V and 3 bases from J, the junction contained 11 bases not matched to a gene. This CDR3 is CASSFLAGSQLYNEQFF. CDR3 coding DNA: TGTGCCAGCAGCTTCTTAGCGGGTTCCCAACTCTACAATGAGCAGTTCTTC.

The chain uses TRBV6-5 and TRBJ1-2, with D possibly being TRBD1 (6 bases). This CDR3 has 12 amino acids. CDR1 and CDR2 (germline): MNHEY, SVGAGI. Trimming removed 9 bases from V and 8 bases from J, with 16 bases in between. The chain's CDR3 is CASSTGYLGYTF. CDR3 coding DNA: TGTGCCAGTAGTACAGGGTATTTAGGCTACACCTTC.

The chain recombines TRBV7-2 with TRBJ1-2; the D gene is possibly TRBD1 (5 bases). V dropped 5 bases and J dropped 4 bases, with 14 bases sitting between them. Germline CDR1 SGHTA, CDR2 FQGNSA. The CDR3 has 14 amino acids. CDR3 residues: CASSTGQGSYGYTF. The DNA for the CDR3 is TGTGCCAGCAGCACAGGTCAGGGTAGCTATGGCTACACCTTC.

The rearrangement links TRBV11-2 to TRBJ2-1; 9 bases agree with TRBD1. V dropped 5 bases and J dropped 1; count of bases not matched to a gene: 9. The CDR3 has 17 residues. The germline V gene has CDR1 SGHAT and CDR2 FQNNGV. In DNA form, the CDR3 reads TGTGCCAGCAGCGGTAATGGACAGGGGCCTTCCTACAATGAGCAGTTCTTC. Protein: CASSGNGQGPSYNEQFF.

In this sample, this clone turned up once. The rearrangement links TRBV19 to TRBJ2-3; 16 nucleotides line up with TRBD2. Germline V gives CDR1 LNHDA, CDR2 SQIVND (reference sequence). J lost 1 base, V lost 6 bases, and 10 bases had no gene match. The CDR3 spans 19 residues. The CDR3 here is CASSIGTSGRVRGTDTQYF. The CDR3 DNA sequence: TGTGCCAGTAGCATCGGGACTAGCGGGAGGGTCCGCGGCACAGATACGCAGTATTTT.

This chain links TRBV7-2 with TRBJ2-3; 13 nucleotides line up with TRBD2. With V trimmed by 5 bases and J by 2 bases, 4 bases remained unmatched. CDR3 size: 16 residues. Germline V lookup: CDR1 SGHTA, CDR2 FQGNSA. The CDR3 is CASSAGLAGATDTQYF. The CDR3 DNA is TGTGCCAGCAGCGCAGGACTAGCGGGGGCCACAGATACGCAGTATTTT.

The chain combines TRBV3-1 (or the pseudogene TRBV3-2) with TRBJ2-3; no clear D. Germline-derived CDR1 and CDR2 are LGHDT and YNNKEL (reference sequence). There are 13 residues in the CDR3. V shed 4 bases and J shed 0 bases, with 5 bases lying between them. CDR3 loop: CASSRASTDTQYF. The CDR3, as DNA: TGTGCCAGCAGCCGGGCCAGCACAGATACGCAGTATTTT.

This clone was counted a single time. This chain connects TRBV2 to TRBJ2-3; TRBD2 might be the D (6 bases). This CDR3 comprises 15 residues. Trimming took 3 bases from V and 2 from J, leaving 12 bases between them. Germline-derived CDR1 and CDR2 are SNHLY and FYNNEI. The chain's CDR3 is CASSDGSGTTDTQYF. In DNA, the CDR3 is TGTGCCAGCAGTGACGGGAGCGGAACCACAGATACGCAGTATTTT. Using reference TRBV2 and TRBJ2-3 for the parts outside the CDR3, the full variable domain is EPEVTQTPSHQVTQMGQEVILRCVPISNHLYFYWYRQILGQKVEFLVSFYNNEISEKSEIFDDQFSVERPDGSNFTLKIRSTKLEDSAMYFCASSDGSGTTDTQYFGPGTRLTVL.

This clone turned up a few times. This CDR3 reads CASSQGGSPGSSYNEQFF. Written as DNA, the CDR3 is TGCGCCAGCAGCCAAGGCGGTTCGCCGGGGAGCTCCTACAATGAGCAGTTCTTC. The V gene is TRBV4-1, the J gene TRBJ2-1; weak D call: TRBD2 (5 bases). The ends were cut back, 1 base at V and 0 bases at J, with 16 bases in the middle. The CDR3 covers 18 residues. Germline V lookup: CDR1 MGHRA, CDR2 YSYEKL.